The rows below give T cell receptor beta chains drawn from one sample of a study of neoadjuvant nivolumab and ipilimumab in lung cancer. Clones were read by immunoSEQ multiplex PCR, and TCRdb kept only the in-frame ones, dropping some. The sample consists of 25,000 to 30,000 clones, 60% to 85% of them appearing once. This sample comprised tumor tissue, obtained after neoadjuvant nivolumab, alone or with ipilimumab, at or shortly before surgery. The receptors were sampled from an adult with non-small cell lung cancer. Both conserved end residues are part of each CDR3. A D gene is named only where the DNA matches it firmly. Clone size is given for some rows only: seen once, a few or many times, or a class if the clone is expanded.

TRBJ1-2 | - | - | TRBV30 | TGTGCCTGGAGGGGGGAACGGGACACCGGGCTGTCCTATGGCTACACCTTC | CAWRGERDTGLSYGYTF
TRBJ1-2 | - | - | TRBV6-1 | TGTGCCAGCAGTGAAGTTACCGGCGCATATGGCTACACCTTC | CASSEVTGAYGYTF
TRBJ1-2 | - | - | TRBV21-1 | TGTGCCAGCAGCAAAGAGGGGGGCAGAGACTATGGCTACACCTTC | CASSKEGGRDYGYTF
TRBJ1-4 | TRBD1 | few | TRBV6-5 | TGTGCCAGCAGTACGGGACAGGGAAGAGAAAAACTGTTTTTT | CASSTGQGREKLFF
TRBJ2-5 | - | - | TRBV5-1 | TGCGCCAGCAGCTTACAGGGTTCTGAGACCCAGTACTTC | CASSLQGSETQYF
TRBJ2-6 | - | - | TRBV5-8 | TGTGCCAGCAGCTTGGCTAGCCAGAGTTCTGGGGCCAACGTCCTGACTTTC | CASSLASQSSGANVLTF
TRBJ1-6 | TRBD1 | once | TRBV7-2 | TGTGCCAGCAGCTTAGTTCCAGGGGGCCATTCACCCCTCCACTTT | CASSLVPGGHSPLHF
TRBJ1-1 | - | - | TRBV6-1 | TGTGCCAGCAGAGCCCCGGGACAAGCCACTGAAGCTTTCTTT | CASRAPGQATEAFF
TRBJ1-5 | TRBD1 | - | TRBV7-8 | TGTGCCAGCAGCTTAGGAGACCGGGACAGGGGGCGCGTTGGCAATCAGCCCCAGCATTTT | CASSLGDRDRGRVGNQPQHF
TRBJ1-1 | - | - | TRBV18 | TGTGCCAGCTCACCACCCGGAAGGGGAGGCACTGAAGCTTTCTTT | CASSPPGRGGTEAFF
TRBJ1-1 | - | - | TRBV30 | TGTGCCTGGAGTGTACTCCGTATGGCTTTCTTT | CAWSVLRMAFF
TRBJ1-4 | - | - | TRBV6-5 | TGTGCCAGCAGGCTGGTAGGGGGGGGAAAACTGTTTTTT | CASRLVGGGKLFF
TRBJ2-1 | - | - | TRBV7-2 | TGTGCCAGCGGTCCGGGACCTCTTAATGAGCAGTTCTTC | CASGPGPLNEQFF
TRBJ1-3 | - | - | TRBV6-5 | TGTGCCAGCAGTTACTCGAAGGACAGCCGAAACACCATATATTTT | CASSYSKDSRNTIYF
TRBJ2-2 | TRBD1 | - | TRBV18 | TGTGCCAGCTCACCTCTTGGACAGGGGAAAGTTGCCGGGGAGCTGTTTTTT | CASSPLGQGKVAGELFF
TRBJ1-3 | - | - | TRBV7-9 | TGTGCCAGCAGCGGCGACCCTACCAGAAACACCATATATTTT | CASSGDPTRNTIYF
TRBJ1-4 | - | - | TRBV10-1 | TGCGCCAGCACATCCTCAGGGGTTTGGAATGAAAAACTGTTTTTT | CASTSSGVWNEKLFF
TRBJ2-7 | - | medium-sized | TRBV2 | TGTGCCAGCAGCGGGACTCCTTTCTCCGAGCAGTACTTC | CASSGTPFSEQYF
TRBJ2-1 | - | - | TRBV11-2 | TGTGCCAGCAGCTTGCTGAGTGGGTCCTACAATGAGCAGTTCTTC | CASSLLSGSYNEQFF
TRBJ2-7 | - | - | TRBV18 | TGTGCCAGCTCACCCTCGGACTCGAGGGGGAGTGACTTC | CASSPSDSRGSDF
TRBJ1-2 | - | - | TRBV10-3 | TGTGCCATCCGACGGGGAGCTAACTATGGCTACACCTTC | CAIRRGANYGYTF
TRBJ1-1 | TRBD1 | - | TRBV11-2 | TGTGCCAGCAGCTTAGAGACAGGGGGGACTGAAGCTTTCTTT | CASSLETGGTEAFF